Each of the 26 T cell receptor beta chains below was sequenced from the same sample in a study of OX40 agonist ivuxolimab in advanced cancers. Assay: immunoSEQ multiplex PCR; the TCRdb copy retains only in-frame clones and omits some. Among about 55,000 clones listed, 75% to 90% were seen once. Sample: CD4+ or CD8+ T cells sorted from blood, taken in a trial of the OX40 agonist ivuxolimab. Receptors originate from an adult with an advanced solid tumor such as melanoma, head and neck, liver or kidney cancer.

V gene TRBV4-1 combines with J gene TRBJ1-5, with D tentatively TRBD1 (5 bases). V was cut by 0 bases and J by 9 bases, with 15 bases left in between. The V gene's germline CDR1 is MGHRA and CDR2 YSYEKL. The CDR3 covers 15 residues. CDR3 nucleotides: TGCGCCAGCAGCCAAGAGGGGACGGCGCAGCGGCCCCAGCATTTT. Translating it yields CASSQEGTAQRPQHF.

The rearrangement uses TRBV2 and TRBJ2-1, with 7 bases identical to TRBD1. Germline-derived CDR1 and CDR2 are SNHLY and FYNNEI. J gave up 5 bases and V 10 bases, and 20 bases lay outside the gene matches. CDR3 length: 17 amino acids. The CDR3 bases are TGTGCCATCTTACAAGGGACCGAACAGGGGACACACAATGAGCAGTTCTTC. This codes for CAILQGTEQGTHNEQFF.

The chain recombines TRBV5-1 with TRBJ2-7; 8 bases align to TRBD1. V gave up 3 bases and J gave up 1 base; unmatched junction bases: 6. This CDR3 is built from 15 residues. Germline V gives CDR1 SGHRS, CDR2 YFSETQ. Written as DNA, the CDR3 is TGCGCCAGCAGCTCCGACAGGGGTAGGTCCTACGAGCAGTACTTC. Translating it yields CASSSDRGRSYEQYF. The full variable domain, rest sourced from reference TRBV5-1 and TRBJ2-7, is KAGVTQTPRYLIKTRGQQVTLSCSPISGHRSVSWYQQTPGQGLQFLFEYFSETQRNKGNFPGRFSGRQFSNSRSEMNVSTLELGDSALYLCASSSDRGRSYEQYFGPGTRLTVT.

The gene calls are TRBV6-6 and TRBJ1-1, with D unclear. The CDR3 is made up of 13 amino acids. Per the germline V gene, CDR1 is MNHNY and CDR2 is SVGAGI (reference sequence). Trimming took 4 bases from V and 4 from J, leaving 10 bases between them. Here the CDR3 reads CASSLSSGTEAFF. CDR3 in DNA: TGTGCCAGCAGTTTATCCTCTGGCACTGAAGCTTTCTTT.

The chain couples TRBV21-1 to TRBJ1-1. TRBV21-1 is designated a pseudogene. The CDR3 consists of 8 residues. The CDR3 region has the DNA TGTGCCAGCTCTGAAGCTTTCTTT. The encoded protein is CASSEAFF.

The chain joins TRBV18 to TRBJ1-4; 10 bases fit TRBD1. V trimming: 3 bases; J trimming: 10 bases; junction bases outside the gene matches: 8. CDR3 size: 15 residues. Germline CDR1 KGHSH, CDR2 LQKENI. Here the CDR3 reads CASSPPGQGEGKLFF. The CDR3 DNA reads TGTGCCAGCTCACCCCCCGGACAGGGGGAGGGAAAACTGTTTTTT.

There are a few counts of this clone. V usage is TRBV10-1 and J usage is TRBJ1-2; maybe TRBD1 (5 bases). From germline, CDR1 is WNHNN and CDR2 SYGVQD (reference sequence). The CDR3 spans 13 residues. V was pared by 6 bases and J by 5 bases, with 13 bases between. CDR3 region: CASRDTRVYGYTF. The CDR3 DNA reads as TGCGCCAGCAGGGACACCCGAGTGTATGGCTACACCTTC.

The chain combines TRBV5-4 with TRBJ2-1; D gene unclear. Between the trimmed V and J ends, which lost 0 bases and 3 bases, there was a span of 10 bases. Germline-derived CDR1 and CDR2 are SGHNT and YYREEE (reference sequence). The CDR3 is 15 amino acids. The CDR3 spells CASSLAASRYNEQFF. Here the CDR3 DNA reads TGTGCCAGCAGCTTGGCTGCCTCCCGCTACAATGAGCAGTTCTTC. Drawing the rest from reference TRBV5-4 and TRBJ2-1, the complete variable domain is ETGVTQSPTHLIKTRGQQVTLRCSSQSGHNTVSWYQQALGQGPQFIFQYYREEENGRGNFPPRFSGLQFPNYSSELNVNALELDDSALYLCASSLAASRYNEQFFGPGTRLTVL.

V is TRBV27 and J is TRBJ1-2; 8 bases align to TRBD1. In germline, CDR1 is MNHEY, CDR2 SMNVEV (reference sequence). The ends lost 5 bases at V and 14 bases at J; junction bases unmatched: 19. This CDR3 contains 15 residues. CDR3 in amino acids: CASSKRTGSQSTGTF. CDR3 nucleotides: TGTGCCAGCAGTAAAAGGACAGGGTCCCAATCAACGGGAACCTTC.

The chain combines TRBV11-2 with TRBJ2-7, with TRBD1 identical over 7 bases. Germline trimming cut 10 bases from V and 6 bases from J; bases unmatched to any gene: 9. The CDR3 runs to 12 residues. The germline CDR1 and CDR2 sequences are SGHAT and FQNNGV. CDR3 nucleotide sequence: TGTGCCACTGGTGGGACAGTTGGCGAGCAGTACTTC. Residues: CATGGTVGEQYF.

This clone was recorded only once. The chain has TRBV18 and TRBJ2-7; D is ambiguous. The V and J ends lost 2 bases and 1 base respectively, with 6 bases between them. Germline CDR1 and CDR2: KGHSH and LQKENI. This CDR3 is 13 amino acids long. CDR3: CASSPAESYEQYF. The CDR3 nucleotides read TGTGCCAGCTCACCAGCGGAATCCTACGAGCAGTACTTC.

J is TRBJ2-7 and V is TRBV28; 9 nucleotides align to TRBD1. With V trimmed by 6 bases and J by 2 bases, 5 bases remained unmatched. CDR3 length: 14 residues. Germline V gives CDR1 MDHEN, CDR2 SYDVKM. Here the CDR3 DNA reads TGTGCCAGCAGAACCGGGACAGGGACCTACGAGCAGTACTTC. It specifies CASRTGTGTYEQYF. The variable domain in full, with the rest retrieved from reference TRBV28 and TRBJ2-7, is DVKVTQSSRYLVKRTGEKVFLECVQDMDHENMFWYRQDPGLGLRLIYFSYDVKMKEKGDIPEGYSVSREKKERFSLILESASTNQTSMYLCASRTGTGTYEQYFGPGTRLTVT.

A single count supports this clone. This sample also contains other DNA sequences that code for the same CDR3. The chain uses TRBV28 and TRBJ1-4; 11 bases match TRBD1. Germline CDR1 and CDR2: MDHEN and SYDVKM. CDR3 length: 14 amino acids. V was clipped by 3 bases and J by 7 bases; unmatched bases: 1. The CDR3 coding sequence is TGTGCCAGCAGTTTGGACAGGGGGCGTGAAAAACTGTTTTTT. This sequence encodes CASSLDRGREKLFF.

The chain carries TRBV19 and TRBJ1-4, with D uncertain. Germline V gene lookup returns CDR1 LNHDA and CDR2 SQIVND (reference sequence). The CDR3 consists of 14 residues. The V end lost 4 bases, the J end lost 1 base, and 7 bases lay between the germline ends. The CDR3 nucleotides are TGTGCCAGTAGTAAGCGTGGAACTAATGAAAAACTGTTTTTT. Its protein is CASSKRGTNEKLFF.

The chain links TRBV6-5 to TRBJ2-1; maybe TRBD1 (5 bases). Trimming removed 0 bases from V and 8 bases from J, with 8 bases in between. Germline V gives CDR1 MNHEY, CDR2 SVGAGI. CDR3 length: 13 residues. CDR3 DNA sequence: TGTGCCAGCAGTTACTCGAAGGGGTATGAGCAGTTCTTC. It codes for CASSYSKGYEQFF.

The chain carries TRBV6-1 and TRBJ2-7; D gene unclear. The CDR3 consists of 14 residues. Germline V gene lookup returns CDR1 MNHNS and CDR2 SASEGT. Trimming shortened V by 5 bases and J by 1 base, and 12 bases separated the two germline ends. For the CDR3, the DNA is TGTGCCAGCAGTAAGGAAGTGTTGTCCTACGAGCAGTACTTC. It encodes CASSKEVLSYEQYF.

The gene calls are TRBV9 and TRBJ1-1; the D gene is possibly TRBD1 (5 bases). V lost 3 bases to trimming and J lost 5 bases, with 17 bases between them. In germline, CDR1 is SGDLS, CDR2 YYNGEE. The length of the CDR3 is 15 residues. This CDR3 is CASSGRHTRGTEAFF. In DNA form, the CDR3 reads TGTGCCAGCAGCGGGAGACACACGAGGGGTACTGAAGCTTTCTTT.

The rearrangement uses TRBV5-1 and TRBJ1-5; D unresolved. The V and J ends lost 0 bases and 5 bases respectively, with 6 bases between them. The CDR3 consists of 13 residues. The germline gives CDR1 SGHRS, CDR2 YFSETQ. The CDR3 loop is CASSLDLDQPQHF. The DNA for the CDR3 is TGCGCCAGCAGCTTGGATCTGGATCAGCCCCAGCATTTT.

The chain recombines TRBV6-5 with TRBJ2-3; no definite D call. V was clipped by 0 bases and J by 6 bases, with 13 bases between them. The CDR3 sequence is 15 residues long. From germline, CDR1 is MNHEY and CDR2 SVGAGI. For the CDR3, the DNA is TGTGCCAGCAGTTACTCGGCTGCCGTGGCGGATACGCAGTATTTT. Its translation is CASSYSAAVADTQYF.

This chain joins TRBV10-3 and TRBJ2-7; 7 nucleotides agree with TRBD2. J gave up 3 bases and V 6 bases, and 8 bases lay outside the gene matches. The CDR3 totals 14 residues. Germline V CDR1 and CDR2: ENHRY, SYGVKD. Here the CDR3 DNA reads TGTGCCATCAGCAAGGGACTACCTAACTACGAGCAGTACTTC. It specifies CAISKGLPNYEQYF.

The gene calls are TRBV19 and TRBJ1-5, with D perhaps TRBD1 (5 bases). The CDR3 consists of 16 residues. Germline CDR1 LNHDA, CDR2 SQIVND (reference sequence). V was cut by 7 bases and J by 0 bases, with 16 bases left in between. The CDR3, as DNA: TGTGCCAGTACAAGGGACGGATACTTTAGCAATCAGCCCCAGCATTTT. This encodes CASTRDGYFSNQPQHF. Full variable domain (outside the CDR3, taken from reference TRBV19 and TRBJ1-5): DGGITQSPKYLFRKEGQNVTLSCEQNLNHDAMYWYRQDPGQGLRLIYYSQIVNDFQKGDIAEGYSVSREKKESFPLTVTSAQKNPTAFYLCASTRDGYFSNQPQHFGDGTRLSIL.

This clone was recorded once. This chain joins TRBV19 and TRBJ1-5, with D possibly matching TRBD1 (5 bases). CDR3 length: 17 residues. Trimming took off 7 bases at V and 4 bases at J, with 23 bases between the two ends. CDR1 is LNHDA, CDR2 SQIVND, per germline (reference sequence). The CDR3 DNA follows: TGTGCCAGTACCCGCTTCAGGGACGGAGGTCGAAATCAGCCCCAGCATTTT. Translation: CASTRFRDGGRNQPQHF.

J is TRBJ2-7 and V is TRBV28; tentatively, D is TRBD1 (6 bases). The V end lost 3 bases, the J end lost 5 bases, and 14 bases lay between the germline ends. CDR3 size: 14 residues. Germline V gives CDR1 MDHEN, CDR2 SYDVKM. The CDR3 loop reads CASSLSDRTNEQYF. Written as DNA, the CDR3 is TGTGCCAGCAGTTTGTCAGACAGGACCAACGAGCAGTACTTC.

The J gene is TRBJ2-7, the V gene TRBV7-6, with 7 positions matching TRBD2. Trimming cost V 5 bases and J 4 bases; bases outside gene matches: 14. This CDR3 has 16 residues. Germline V gene sequence: CDR1 SGHVS, CDR2 FNYEAQ. The chain's CDR3 is CASSPGTTSLSYEQYF. Written as DNA, the CDR3 is TGTGCCAGCAGCCCCGGGACTACCAGCCTGTCATACGAGCAGTACTTC.

V and J are TRBV11-2 and TRBJ2-2, with D perhaps matching TRBD1 (5 bases). This CDR3 is built from 16 residues. Deletions cut 1 base from V and 2 bases from J, with 11 bases between. In germline, CDR1 is SGHAT, CDR2 FQNNGV. CDR3 in amino acids: CASSLGGLLNTGELFF. CDR3 bases: TGTGCCAGCAGCTTAGGGGGCCTCCTCAACACCGGGGAGCTGTTTTTT.

This chain links TRBV6-5 with TRBJ2-1; 9 bases align to TRBD1. Germline trimming cut 11 bases from V and 7 bases from J; bases unmatched to any gene: 15. The CDR3 runs 15 residues. Germline CDR1 is MNHEY and CDR2 is SVGAGI. For the CDR3, the DNA is TGTGCCGCATCCGAGGACAGGGGACCCGTTAATGAGCAGTTCTTC. Translating gives CAASEDRGPVNEQFF.